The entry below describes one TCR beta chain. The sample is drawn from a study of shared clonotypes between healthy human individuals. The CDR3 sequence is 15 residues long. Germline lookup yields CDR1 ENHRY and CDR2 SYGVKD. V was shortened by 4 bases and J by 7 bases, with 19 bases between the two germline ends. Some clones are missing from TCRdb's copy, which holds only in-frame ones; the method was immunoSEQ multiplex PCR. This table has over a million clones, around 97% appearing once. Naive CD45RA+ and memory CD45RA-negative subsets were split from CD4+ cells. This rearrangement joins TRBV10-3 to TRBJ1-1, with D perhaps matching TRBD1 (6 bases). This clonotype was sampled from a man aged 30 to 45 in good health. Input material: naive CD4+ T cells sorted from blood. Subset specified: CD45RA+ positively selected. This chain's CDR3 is CAISAIPGVQSEAFF. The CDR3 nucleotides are TGTGCCATCAGTGCCATCCCAGGGGTTCAAAGTGAAGCTTTCTTT.